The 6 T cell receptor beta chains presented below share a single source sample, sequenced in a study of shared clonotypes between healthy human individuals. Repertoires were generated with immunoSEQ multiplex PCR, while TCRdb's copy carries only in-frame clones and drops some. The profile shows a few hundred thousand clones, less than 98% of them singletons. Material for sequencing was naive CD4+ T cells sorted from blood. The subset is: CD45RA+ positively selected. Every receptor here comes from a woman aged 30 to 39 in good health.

CDR3 bases: TGTGCCAGTAGTATTCGGAGGGGGAGTAGGGAGCTGTTTTTT. It specifies CASSIRRGSRELFF. V is TRBV19 and J is TRBJ2-2; D could derive from TRBD1 or TRBD2 (6 bases each). Germline V CDR1 and CDR2: LNHDA, SQIVND (reference sequence). The CDR3 loop spans 14 amino acids. V lost 3 bases to trimming and J lost 9 bases, with 14 bases between them.

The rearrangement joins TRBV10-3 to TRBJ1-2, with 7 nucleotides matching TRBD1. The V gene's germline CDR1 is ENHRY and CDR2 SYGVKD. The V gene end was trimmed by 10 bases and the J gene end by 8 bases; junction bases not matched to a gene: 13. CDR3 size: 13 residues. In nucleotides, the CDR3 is TGTGCCACCAGGGGGGCGAACCAGGAAGGCTACACCTTC. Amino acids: CATRGANQEGYTF.

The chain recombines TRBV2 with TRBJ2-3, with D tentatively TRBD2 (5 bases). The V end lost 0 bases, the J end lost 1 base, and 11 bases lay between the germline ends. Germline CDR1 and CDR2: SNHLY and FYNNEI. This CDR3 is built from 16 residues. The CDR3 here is CASSEALALGTDTQYF. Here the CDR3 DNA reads TGTGCCAGCAGTGAAGCCCTAGCCTTGGGCACAGATACGCAGTATTTT.

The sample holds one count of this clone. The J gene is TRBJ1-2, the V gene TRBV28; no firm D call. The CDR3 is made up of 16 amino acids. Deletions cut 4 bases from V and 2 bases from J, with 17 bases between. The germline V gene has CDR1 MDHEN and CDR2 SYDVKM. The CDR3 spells CASSSPARGENYGYTF. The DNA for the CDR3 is TGTGCCAGCAGTTCCCCGGCTCGGGGTGAGAACTATGGCTACACCTTC.

CDR3 residues: CASSLFGTGTNEQFF. In nucleotides, the CDR3 is TGTGCCAGCAGTTTATTTGGGACAGGGACGAATGAGCAGTTCTTC. This rearrangement joins TRBV27 to TRBJ2-1, with TRBD1 matching over 9 bases. In germline, CDR1 is MNHEY, CDR2 SMNVEV (reference sequence). The CDR3 runs to 15 residues. Trimming cost V 1 base and J 7 bases; bases outside gene matches: 5.

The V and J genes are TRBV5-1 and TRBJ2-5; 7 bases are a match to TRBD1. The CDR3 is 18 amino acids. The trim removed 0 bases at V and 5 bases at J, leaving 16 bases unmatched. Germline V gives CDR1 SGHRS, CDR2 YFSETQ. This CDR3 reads CASSLARSGQRVGETQYF. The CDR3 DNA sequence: TGCGCCAGCAGCTTGGCAAGATCGGGACAGAGGGTTGGGGAGACCCAGTACTTC. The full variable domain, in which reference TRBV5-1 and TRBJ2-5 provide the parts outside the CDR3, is KAGVTQTPRYLIKTRGQQVTLSCSPISGHRSVSWYQQTPGQGLQFLFEYFSETQRNKGNFPGRFSGRQFSNSRSEMNVSTLELGDSALYLCASSLARSGQRVGETQYFGPGTRLLVL.